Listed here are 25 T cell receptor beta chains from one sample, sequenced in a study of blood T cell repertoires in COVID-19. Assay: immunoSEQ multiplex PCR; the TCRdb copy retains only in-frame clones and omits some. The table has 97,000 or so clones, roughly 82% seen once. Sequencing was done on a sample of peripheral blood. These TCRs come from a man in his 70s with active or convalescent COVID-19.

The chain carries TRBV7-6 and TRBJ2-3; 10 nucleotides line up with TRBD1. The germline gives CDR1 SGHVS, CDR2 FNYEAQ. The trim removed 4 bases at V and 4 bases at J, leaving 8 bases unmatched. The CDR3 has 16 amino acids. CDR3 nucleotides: TGTGCCAGCAGCTCCTCGGGACAGGGGCTGTCAGATACGCAGTATTTT. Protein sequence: CASSSSGQGLSDTQYF.

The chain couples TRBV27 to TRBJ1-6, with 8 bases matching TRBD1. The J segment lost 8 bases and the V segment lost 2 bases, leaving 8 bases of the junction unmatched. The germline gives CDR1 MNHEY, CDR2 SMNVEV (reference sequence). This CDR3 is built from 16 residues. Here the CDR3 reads CASSLLLQGGDSPLHF. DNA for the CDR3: TGTGCCAGCAGTTTACTTTTACAGGGGGGGGATTCACCCCTCCACTTT.

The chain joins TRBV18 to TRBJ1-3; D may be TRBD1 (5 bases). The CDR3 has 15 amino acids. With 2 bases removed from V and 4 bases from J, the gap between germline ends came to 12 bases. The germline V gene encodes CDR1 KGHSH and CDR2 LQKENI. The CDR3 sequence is CASSPVEGAGNTIYF. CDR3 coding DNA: TGTGCCAGCTCACCAGTAGAAGGGGCCGGAAACACCATATATTTT.

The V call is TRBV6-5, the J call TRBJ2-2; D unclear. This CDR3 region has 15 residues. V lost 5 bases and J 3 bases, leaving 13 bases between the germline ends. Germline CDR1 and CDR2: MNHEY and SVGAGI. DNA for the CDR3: TGTGCCAGCAGTAGTAGCCTACTCGACACCGGGGAGCTGTTTTTT. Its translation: CASSSSLLDTGELFF.

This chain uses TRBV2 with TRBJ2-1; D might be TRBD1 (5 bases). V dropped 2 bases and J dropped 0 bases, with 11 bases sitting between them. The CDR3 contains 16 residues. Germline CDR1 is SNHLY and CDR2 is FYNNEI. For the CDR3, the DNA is TGTGCCAGCAGTGAATGGGGCGGCAGCTCCTACAATGAGCAGTTCTTC. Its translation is CASSEWGGSSYNEQFF.

The CDR3 sequence: CASSYYSGAQETQYF. CDR3 bases: TGTGCCAGCAGCTACTATAGCGGGGCTCAAGAGACCCAGTACTTC. This chain links TRBV7-9 with TRBJ2-5, with 8 positions matching TRBD2. Losses at the gene ends were 4 bases for V and 2 bases for J; bases not matched to a gene: 6. Germline V gene sequence: CDR1 SEHNR, CDR2 FQNEAQ (reference sequence). The CDR3 totals 15 residues.

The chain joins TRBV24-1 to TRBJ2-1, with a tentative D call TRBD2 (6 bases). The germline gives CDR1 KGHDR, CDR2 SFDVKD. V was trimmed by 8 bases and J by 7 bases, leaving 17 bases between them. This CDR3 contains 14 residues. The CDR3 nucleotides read TGTGCCACCATCGGAGCGGGCCCTCGGAATGAGCAGTTCTTC. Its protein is CATIGAGPRNEQFF.

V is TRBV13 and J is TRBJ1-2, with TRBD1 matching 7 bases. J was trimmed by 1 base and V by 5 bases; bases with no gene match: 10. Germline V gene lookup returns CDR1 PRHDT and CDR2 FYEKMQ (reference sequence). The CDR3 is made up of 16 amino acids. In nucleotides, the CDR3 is TGTGCCAGCAGCCGCCACGGGACAGCTCTTAACTATGGCTACACCTTC. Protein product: CASSRHGTALNYGYTF.

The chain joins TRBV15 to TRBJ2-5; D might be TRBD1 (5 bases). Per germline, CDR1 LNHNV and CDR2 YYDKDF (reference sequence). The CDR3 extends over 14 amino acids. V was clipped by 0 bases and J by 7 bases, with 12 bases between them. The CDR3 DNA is TGTGCCACCAGCAGAGAATCCAGGGTCGGGACCCAGTACTTC. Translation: CATSRESRVGTQYF.

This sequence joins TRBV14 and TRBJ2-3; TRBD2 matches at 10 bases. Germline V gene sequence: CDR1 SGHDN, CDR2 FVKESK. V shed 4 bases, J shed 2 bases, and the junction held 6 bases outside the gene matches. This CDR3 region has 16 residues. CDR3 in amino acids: CASSRLTSGVTDTQYF. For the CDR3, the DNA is TGTGCCAGCAGCCGCCTCACTAGCGGGGTCACAGATACGCAGTATTTT.

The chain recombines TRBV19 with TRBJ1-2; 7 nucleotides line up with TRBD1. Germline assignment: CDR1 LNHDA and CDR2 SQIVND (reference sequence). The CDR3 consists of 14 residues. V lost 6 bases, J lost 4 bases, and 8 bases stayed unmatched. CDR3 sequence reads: CASSFMGDSYGYTF. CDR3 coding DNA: TGTGCCAGTAGCTTCATGGGGGACAGCTATGGCTACACCTTC.

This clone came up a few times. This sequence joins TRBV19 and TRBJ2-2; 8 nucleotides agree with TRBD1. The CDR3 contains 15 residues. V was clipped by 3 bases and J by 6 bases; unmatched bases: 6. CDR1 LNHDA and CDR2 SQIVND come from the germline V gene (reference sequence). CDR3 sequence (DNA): TGTGCCAGTAGTATGCCCCGGACAGGGTCCGGGGAGCTGTTTTTT. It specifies CASSMPRTGSGELFF. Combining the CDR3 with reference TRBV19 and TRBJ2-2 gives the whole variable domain DGGITQSPKYLFRKEGQNVTLSCEQNLNHDAMYWYRQDPGQGLRLIYYSQIVNDFQKGDIAEGYSVSREKKESFPLTVTSAQKNPTAFYLCASSMPRTGSGELFFGEGSRLTVL.

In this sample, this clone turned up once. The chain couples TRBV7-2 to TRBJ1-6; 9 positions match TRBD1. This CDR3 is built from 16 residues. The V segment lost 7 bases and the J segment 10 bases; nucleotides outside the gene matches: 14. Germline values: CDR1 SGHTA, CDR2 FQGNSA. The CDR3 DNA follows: TGTGCCAGCAAGCCACGTACTGGGACAGGGTTATCACCCCTCCACTTT. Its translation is CASKPRTGTGLSPLHF.

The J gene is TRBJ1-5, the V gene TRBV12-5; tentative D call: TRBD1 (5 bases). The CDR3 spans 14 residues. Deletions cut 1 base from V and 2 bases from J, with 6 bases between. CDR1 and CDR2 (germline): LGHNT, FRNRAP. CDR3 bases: TGTGCTAGTGGTTTGGAAGGGGGCAATCAGCCCCAGCATTTT. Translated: CASGLEGGNQPQHF.

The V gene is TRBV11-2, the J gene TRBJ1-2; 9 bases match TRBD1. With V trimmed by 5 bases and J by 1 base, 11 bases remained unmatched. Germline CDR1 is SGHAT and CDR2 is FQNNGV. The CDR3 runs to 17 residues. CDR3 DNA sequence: TGTGCCAGCAGCACCATCTTCCCGGGACAGGGTAACTATGGCTACACCTTC. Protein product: CASSTIFPGQGNYGYTF.

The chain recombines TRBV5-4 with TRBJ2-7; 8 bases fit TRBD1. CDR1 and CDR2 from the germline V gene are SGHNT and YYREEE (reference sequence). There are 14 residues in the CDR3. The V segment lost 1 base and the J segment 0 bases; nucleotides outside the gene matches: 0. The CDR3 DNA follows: TGTGCCAGCAGCTTGCAGGGGGCCTCCTACGAGCAGTACTTC. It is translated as CASSLQGASYEQYF.

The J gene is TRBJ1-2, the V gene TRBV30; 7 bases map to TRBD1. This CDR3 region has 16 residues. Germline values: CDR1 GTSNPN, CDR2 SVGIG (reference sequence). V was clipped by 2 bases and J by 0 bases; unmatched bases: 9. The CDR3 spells CAWSPSGTAANYGYTF. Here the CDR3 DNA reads TGTGCCTGGAGTCCATCCGGGACAGCAGCTAACTATGGCTACACCTTC. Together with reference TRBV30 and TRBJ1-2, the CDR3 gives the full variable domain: SQTIHQWPATLVQPVGSPLSLECTVEGTSNPNLYWYRQAAGRGLQLLFYSVGIGQISSEVPQNLSASRPQDRQFILSSKKLLLSDSGFYLCAWSPSGTAANYGYTFGSGTRLTVV.

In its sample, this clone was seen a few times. DNA of the CDR3: TGTGCCAGCAGTTTATCGATGTTGGCGGGCACCGGGGAGCTGTTTTTT. Amino acid sequence: CASSLSMLAGTGELFF. The chain has TRBV27 and TRBJ2-2; D is perhaps TRBD2 (5 bases). The germline V gene has CDR1 MNHEY and CDR2 SMNVEV (reference sequence). This CDR3 spans 16 amino acids. Trimming cost V 0 bases and J 4 bases, with 12 bases left between them.

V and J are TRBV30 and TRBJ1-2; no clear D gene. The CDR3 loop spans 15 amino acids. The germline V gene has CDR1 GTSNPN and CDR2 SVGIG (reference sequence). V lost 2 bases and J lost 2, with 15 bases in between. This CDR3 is CAWSPTGSLNYGYTF. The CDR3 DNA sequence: TGTGCCTGGAGTCCAACGGGGTCACTCAACTATGGCTACACCTTC.

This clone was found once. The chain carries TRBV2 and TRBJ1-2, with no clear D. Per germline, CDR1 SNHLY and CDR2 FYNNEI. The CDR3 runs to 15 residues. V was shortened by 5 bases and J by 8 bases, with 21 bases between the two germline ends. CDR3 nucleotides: TGTGCCAGCAGTATTTCCCCGACACCCCTAAGAGGCTACACCTTC. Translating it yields CASSISPTPLRGYTF.

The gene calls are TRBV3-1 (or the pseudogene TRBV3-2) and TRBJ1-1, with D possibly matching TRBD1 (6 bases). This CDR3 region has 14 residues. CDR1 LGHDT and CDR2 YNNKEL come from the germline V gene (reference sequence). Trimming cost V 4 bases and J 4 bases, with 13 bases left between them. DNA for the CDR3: TGTGCCAGCAGCCGCAGGGGTGGCGGCACTGAAGCTTTCTTT. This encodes CASSRRGGGTEAFF.

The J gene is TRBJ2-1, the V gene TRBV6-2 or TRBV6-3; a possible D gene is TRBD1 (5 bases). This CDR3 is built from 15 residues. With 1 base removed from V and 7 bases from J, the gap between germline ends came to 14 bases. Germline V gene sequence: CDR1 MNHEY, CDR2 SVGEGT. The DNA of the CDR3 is TGTGCCAGCAGTTACTGGCAGGGCTCGACGAATGAGCAGTTCTTC. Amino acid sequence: CASSYWQGSTNEQFF.

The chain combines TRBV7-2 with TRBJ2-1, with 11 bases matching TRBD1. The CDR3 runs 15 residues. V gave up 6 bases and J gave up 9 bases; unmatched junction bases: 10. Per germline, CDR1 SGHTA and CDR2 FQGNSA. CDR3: CASSKGQGAGGEQFF. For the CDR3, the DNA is TGTGCCAGCAGTAAAGGACAGGGGGCGGGTGGTGAGCAGTTCTTC.

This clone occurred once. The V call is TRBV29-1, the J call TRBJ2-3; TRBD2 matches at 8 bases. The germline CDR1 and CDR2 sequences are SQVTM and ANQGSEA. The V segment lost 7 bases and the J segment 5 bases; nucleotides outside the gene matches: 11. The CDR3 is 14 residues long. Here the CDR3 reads CSAGRGGWEDTQYF. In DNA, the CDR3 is TGCAGCGCGGGACGGGGGGGCTGGGAAGATACGCAGTATTTT.

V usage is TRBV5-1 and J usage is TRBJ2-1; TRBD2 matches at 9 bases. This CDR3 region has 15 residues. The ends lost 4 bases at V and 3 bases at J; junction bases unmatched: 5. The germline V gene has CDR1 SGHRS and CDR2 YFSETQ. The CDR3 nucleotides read TGCGCCAGCAGCGAAAGCGGGGGGATCTACAATGAGCAGTTCTTC. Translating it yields CASSESGGIYNEQFF.